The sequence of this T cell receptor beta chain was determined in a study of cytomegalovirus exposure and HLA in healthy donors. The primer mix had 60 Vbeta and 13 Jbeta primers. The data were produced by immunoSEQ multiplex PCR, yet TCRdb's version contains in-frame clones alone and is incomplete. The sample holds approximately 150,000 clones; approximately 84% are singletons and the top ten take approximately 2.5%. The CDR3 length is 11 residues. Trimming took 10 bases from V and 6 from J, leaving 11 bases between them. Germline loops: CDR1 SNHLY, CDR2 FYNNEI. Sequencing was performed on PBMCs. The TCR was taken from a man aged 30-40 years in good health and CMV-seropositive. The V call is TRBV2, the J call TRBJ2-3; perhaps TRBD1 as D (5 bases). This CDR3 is CAKQVGDTQYF. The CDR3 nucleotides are TGTGCCAAACAGGTTGGGGATACGCAGTATTTT.